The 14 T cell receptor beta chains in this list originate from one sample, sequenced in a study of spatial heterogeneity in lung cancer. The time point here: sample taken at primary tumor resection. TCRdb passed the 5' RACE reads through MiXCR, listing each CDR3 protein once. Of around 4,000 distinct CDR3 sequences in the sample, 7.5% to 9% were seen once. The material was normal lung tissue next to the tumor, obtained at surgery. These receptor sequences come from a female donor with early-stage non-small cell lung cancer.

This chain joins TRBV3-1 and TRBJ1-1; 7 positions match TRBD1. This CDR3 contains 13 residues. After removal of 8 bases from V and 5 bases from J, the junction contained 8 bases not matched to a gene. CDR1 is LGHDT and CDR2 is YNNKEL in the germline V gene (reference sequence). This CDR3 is CASQNRGGTEAFF. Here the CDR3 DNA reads TGTGCCAGCCAAAACAGGGGTGGAACTGAAGCTTTCTTT.

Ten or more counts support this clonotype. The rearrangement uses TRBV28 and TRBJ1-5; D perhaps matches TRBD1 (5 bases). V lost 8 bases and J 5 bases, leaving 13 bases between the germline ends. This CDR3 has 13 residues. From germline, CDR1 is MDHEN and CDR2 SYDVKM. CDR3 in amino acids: CASLPLGHQPQHF. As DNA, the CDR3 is TGTGCCAGCCTGCCGTTGGGGCATCAGCCCCAGCATTTT.

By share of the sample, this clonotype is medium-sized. CDR3 nucleotide sequence: TGTGCCAGCAGGGCCTCCCTTTGGGACGAGCAGTACTTC. It codes for CASRASLWDEQYF. The V and J genes are TRBV2 and TRBJ2-7; D unclear. The CDR3 extends over 13 amino acids. Germline CDR1 reads SNHLY; CDR2 reads FYNNEI. Trimming removed 6 bases at V and 5 bases at J, with 14 bases between.

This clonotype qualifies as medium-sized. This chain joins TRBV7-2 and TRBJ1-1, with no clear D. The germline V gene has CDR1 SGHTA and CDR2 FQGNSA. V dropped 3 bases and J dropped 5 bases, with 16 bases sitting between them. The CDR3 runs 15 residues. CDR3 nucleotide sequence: TGTGCCAGCAGCTTGTCGCAGGTAGGCGGGACTGAAGCTTTCTTT. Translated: CASSLSQVGGTEAFF.

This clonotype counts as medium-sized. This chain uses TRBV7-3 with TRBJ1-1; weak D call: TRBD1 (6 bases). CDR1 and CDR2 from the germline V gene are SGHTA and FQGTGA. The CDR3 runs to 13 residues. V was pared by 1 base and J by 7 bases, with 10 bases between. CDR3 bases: TGTGCCAGCAGCTTAAGGCAGGGGTTTGAAGCTTTCTTT. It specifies CASSLRQGFEAFF.

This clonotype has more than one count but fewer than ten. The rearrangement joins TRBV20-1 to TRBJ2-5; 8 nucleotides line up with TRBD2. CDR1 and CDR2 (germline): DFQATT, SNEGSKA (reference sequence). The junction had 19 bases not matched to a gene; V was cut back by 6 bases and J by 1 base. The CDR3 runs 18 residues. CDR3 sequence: CSADRSGDPNRAQETQYF. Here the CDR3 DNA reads TGCAGTGCGGACCGTAGCGGGGACCCAAACCGCGCCCAAGAGACCCAGTACTTC.

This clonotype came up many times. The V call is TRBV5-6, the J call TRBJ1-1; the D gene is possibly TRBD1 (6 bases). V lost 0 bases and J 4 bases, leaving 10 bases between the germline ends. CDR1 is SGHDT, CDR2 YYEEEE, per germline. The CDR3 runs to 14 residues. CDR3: CASSLGGGRTEAFF. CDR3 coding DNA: TGTGCCAGCAGCTTGGGAGGGGGACGCACTGAAGCTTTCTTT.

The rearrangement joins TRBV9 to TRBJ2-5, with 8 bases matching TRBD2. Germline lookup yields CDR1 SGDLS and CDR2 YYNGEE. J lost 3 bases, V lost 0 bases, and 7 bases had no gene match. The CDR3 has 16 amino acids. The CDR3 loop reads CASSVGPAGEKETQYF. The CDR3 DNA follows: TGTGCCAGCAGCGTAGGCCCAGCGGGAGAGAAAGAGACCCAGTACTTC.

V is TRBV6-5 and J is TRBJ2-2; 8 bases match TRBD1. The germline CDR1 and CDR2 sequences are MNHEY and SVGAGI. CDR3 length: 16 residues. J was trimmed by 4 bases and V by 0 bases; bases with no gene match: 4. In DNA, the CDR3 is TGTGCCAGCAGTTACTCGAGGACAGGGTTCACCGGGGAGCTGTTTTTT. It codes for CASSYSRTGFTGELFF.

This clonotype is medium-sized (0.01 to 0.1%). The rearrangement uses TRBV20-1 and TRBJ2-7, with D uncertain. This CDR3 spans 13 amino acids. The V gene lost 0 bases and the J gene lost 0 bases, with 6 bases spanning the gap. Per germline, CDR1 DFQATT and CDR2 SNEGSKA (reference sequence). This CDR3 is CSARDVYSYEQYF. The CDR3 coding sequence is TGCAGTGCTAGAGATGTCTACTCCTACGAGCAGTACTTC.

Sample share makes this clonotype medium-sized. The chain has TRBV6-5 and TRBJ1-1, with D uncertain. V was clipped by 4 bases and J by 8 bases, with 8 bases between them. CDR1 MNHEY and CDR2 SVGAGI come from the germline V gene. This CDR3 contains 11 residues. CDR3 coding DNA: TGTGCCAGCAGTTCGGTGGGCGAAGCTTTCTTT. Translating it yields CASSSVGEAFF.

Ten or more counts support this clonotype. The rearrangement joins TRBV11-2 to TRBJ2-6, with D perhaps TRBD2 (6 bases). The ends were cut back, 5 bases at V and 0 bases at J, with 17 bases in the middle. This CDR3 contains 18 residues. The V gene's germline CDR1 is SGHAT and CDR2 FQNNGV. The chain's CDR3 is CASSLRGELYSGANVLTF. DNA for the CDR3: TGTGCCAGCAGCCTCCGCGGGGAACTATACTCTGGGGCCAACGTCCTGACTTTC. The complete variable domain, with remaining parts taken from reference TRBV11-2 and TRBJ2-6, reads EAGVAQSPRYKIIEKRQSVAFWCNPISGHATLYWYQQILGQGPKLLIQFQNNGVVDDSQLPKDRFSAERLKGVDSTLKIQPAKLEDSAVYLCASSLRGELYSGANVLTFGAGSRLTVL.

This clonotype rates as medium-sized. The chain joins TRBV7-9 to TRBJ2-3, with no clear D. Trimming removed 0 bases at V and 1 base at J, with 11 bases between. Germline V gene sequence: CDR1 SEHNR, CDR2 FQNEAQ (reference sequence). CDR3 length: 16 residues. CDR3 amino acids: CASSLAGIGGTDTQYF. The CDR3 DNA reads TGTGCCAGCAGCTTAGCTGGGATCGGAGGCACAGATACGCAGTATTTT.

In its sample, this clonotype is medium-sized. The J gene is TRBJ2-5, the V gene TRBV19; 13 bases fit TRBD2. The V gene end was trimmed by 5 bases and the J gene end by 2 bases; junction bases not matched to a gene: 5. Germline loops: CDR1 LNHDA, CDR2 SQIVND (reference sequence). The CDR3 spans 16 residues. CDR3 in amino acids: CASSPPGLAGQETQYF. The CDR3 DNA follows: TGTGCCAGTAGTCCACCGGGACTAGCGGGGCAAGAGACCCAGTACTTC.